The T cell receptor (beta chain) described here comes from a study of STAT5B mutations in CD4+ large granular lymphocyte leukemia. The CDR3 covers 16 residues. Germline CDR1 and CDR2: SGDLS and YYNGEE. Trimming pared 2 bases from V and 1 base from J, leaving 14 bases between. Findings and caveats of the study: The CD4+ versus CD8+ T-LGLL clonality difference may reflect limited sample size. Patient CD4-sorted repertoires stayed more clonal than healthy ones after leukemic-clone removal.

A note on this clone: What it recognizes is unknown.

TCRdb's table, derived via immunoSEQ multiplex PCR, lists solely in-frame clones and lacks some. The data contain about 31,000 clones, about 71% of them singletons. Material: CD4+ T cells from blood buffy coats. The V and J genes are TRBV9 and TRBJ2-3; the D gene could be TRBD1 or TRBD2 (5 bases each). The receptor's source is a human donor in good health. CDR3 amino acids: CASSVQGVGGTDTQYF. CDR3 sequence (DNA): TGTGCCAGCAGCGTCCAAGGGGTGGGGGGCACAGATACGCAGTATTTT.